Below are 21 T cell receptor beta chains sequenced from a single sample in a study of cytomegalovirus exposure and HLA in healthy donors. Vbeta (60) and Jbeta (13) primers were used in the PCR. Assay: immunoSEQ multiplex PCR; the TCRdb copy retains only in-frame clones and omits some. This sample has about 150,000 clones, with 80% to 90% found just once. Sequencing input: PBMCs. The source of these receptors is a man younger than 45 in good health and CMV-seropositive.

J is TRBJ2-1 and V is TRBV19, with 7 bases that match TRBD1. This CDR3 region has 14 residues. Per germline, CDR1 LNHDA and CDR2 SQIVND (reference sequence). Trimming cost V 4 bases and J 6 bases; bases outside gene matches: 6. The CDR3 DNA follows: TGTGCCAGTAGTACCGGGACAGCTCTCAATGAGCAGTTCTTC. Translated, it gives CASSTGTALNEQFF.

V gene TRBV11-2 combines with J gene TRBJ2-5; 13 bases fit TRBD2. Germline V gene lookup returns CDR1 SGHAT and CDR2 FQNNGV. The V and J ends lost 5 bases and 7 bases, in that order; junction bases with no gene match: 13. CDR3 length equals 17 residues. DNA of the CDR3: TGTGCCAGCAGCCGACCGGGGACTAGCGGGATCGGAGGGACCCAGTACTTC. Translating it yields CASSRPGTSGIGGTQYF.

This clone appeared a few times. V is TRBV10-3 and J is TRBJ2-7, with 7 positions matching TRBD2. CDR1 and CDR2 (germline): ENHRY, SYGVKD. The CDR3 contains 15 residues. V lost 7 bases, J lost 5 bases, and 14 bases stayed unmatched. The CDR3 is CAITSQGGRTDEQYF. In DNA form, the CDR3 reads TGTGCCATCACCTCTCAGGGCGGGAGAACGGACGAGCAGTACTTC.

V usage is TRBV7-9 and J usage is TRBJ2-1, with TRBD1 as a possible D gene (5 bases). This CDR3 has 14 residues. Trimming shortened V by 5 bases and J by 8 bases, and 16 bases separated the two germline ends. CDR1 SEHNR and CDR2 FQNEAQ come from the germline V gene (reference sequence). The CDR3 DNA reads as TGTGCCAGCAGCCAGGGCCGGGCTTCTGATGAGCAGTTCTTC. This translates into CASSQGRASDEQFF.

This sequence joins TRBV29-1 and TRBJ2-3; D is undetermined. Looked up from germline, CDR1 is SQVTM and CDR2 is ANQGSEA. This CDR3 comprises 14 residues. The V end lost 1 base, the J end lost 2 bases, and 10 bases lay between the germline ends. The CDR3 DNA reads TGCAGCGTTGAAGGACACCCTTTCACAGATACGCAGTATTTT. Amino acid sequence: CSVEGHPFTDTQYF.

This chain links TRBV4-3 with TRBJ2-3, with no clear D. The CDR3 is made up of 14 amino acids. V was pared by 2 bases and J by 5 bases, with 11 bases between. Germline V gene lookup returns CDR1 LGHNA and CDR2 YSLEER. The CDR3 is CASSQTRPGDTQYF. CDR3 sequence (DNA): TGCGCCAGCAGCCAAACCCGGCCGGGAGATACGCAGTATTTT.

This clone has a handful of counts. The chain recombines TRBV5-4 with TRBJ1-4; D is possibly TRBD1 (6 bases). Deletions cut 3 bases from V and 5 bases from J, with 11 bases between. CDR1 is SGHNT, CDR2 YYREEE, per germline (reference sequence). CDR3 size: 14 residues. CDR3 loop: CASSSGQINEKLFF. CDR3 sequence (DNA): TGTGCCAGCAGCTCCGGACAGATAAATGAAAAACTGTTTTTT.

CDR3 nucleotides: TGTGCCAGCAGCCAAGATTGGGGAGGAGCGGGAGGTCAAGAGACCCAGTACTTC. As protein: CASSQDWGGAGGQETQYF. V usage is TRBV4-2 and J usage is TRBJ2-5; TRBD2 aligns across 9 bases. Trimming removed 0 bases from V and 2 bases from J; junction bases left unmatched: 10. CDR3 size: 18 residues. Looked up from germline, CDR1 is LGHNA and CDR2 is YNFKEQ.

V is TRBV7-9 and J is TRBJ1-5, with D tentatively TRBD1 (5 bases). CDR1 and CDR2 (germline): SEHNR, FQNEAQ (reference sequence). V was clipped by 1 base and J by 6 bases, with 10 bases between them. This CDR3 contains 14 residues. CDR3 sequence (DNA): TGTGCCAGCAGCTTAGTCGACAGTCCTCAGCCCCAGCATTTT. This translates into CASSLVDSPQPQHF.

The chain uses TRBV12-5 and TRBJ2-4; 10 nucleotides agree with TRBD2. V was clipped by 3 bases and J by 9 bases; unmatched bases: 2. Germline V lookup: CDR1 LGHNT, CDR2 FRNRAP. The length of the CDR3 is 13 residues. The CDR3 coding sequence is TGTGCTAGTGGTTTAGCGGGAGGGAGCATTCAGTACTTC. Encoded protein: CASGLAGGSIQYF.

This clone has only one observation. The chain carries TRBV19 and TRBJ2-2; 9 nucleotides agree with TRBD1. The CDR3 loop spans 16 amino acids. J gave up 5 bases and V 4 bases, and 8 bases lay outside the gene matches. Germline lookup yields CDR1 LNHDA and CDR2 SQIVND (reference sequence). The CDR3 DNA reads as TGTGCCAGTAGTAGGGGGACAGGGTGGCGTACCGGGGAGCTGTTTTTT. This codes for CASSRGTGWRTGELFF.

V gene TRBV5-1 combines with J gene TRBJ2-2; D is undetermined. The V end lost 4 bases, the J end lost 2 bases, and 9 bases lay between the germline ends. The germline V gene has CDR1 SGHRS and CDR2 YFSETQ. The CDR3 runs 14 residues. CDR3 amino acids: CASSRQANTGELFF. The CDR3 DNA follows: TGCGCCAGCAGCAGGCAGGCTAACACCGGGGAGCTGTTTTTT.

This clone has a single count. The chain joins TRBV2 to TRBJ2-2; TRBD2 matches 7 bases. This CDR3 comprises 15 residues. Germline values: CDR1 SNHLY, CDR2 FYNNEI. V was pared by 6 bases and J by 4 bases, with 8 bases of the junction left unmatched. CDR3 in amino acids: CASSVTSITTGELFF. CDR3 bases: TGTGCCAGCAGCGTGACTAGCATAACCACCGGGGAGCTGTTTTTT.

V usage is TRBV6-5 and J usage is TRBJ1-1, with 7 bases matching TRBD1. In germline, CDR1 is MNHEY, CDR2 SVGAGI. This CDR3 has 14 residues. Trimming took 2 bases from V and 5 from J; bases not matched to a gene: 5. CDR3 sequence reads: CASSYGQANTEAFF. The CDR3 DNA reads TGTGCCAGCAGTTACGGACAGGCCAATACTGAAGCTTTCTTT.

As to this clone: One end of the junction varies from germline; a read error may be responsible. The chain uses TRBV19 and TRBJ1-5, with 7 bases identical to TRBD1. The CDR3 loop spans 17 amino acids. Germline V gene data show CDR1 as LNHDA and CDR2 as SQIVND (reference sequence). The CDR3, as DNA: TGTGCCAGTAGTTTTCGGCGAGGGGGCAAGGTCAATCGGCCCCAGCATTTT. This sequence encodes CASSFRRGGKVNRPQHF. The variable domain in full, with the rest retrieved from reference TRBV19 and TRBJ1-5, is DGGITQSPKYLFRKEGQNVTLSCEQNLNHDAMYWYRQDPGQGLRLIYYSQIVNDFQKGDIAEGYSVSREKKESFPLTVTSAQKNPTAFYLCASSFRRGGKVNRPQHFGDGTRLSIL.

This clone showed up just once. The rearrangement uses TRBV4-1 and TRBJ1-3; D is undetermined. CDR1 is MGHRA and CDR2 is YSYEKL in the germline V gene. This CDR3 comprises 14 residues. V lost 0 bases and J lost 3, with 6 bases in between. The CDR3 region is CASSQETVGNTIYF. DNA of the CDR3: TGCGCCAGCAGCCAAGAAACAGTTGGAAACACCATATATTTT.

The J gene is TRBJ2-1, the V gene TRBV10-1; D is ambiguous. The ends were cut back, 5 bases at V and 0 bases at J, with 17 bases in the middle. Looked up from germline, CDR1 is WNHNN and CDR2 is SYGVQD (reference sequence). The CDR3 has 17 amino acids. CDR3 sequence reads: CASSSLCYLSSYNEQFF. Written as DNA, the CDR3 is TGCGCCAGCAGTTCCCTCTGTTACCTGAGCTCCTACAATGAGCAGTTCTTC.

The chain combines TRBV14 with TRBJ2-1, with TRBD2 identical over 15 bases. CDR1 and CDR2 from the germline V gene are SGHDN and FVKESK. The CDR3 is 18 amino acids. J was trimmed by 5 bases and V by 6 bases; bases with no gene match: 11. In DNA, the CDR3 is TGTGCCAGCAGGGGAGGACTAGCGGGAGGGCCGAGAAACAATGAGCAGTTCTTC. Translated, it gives CASRGGLAGGPRNNEQFF.

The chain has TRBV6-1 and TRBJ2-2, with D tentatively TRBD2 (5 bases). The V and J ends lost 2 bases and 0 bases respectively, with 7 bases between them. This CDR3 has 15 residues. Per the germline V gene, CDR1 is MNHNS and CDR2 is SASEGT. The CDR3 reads CASSEHGTNTGELFF. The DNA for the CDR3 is TGTGCCAGCAGTGAACACGGGACGAACACCGGGGAGCTGTTTTTT.

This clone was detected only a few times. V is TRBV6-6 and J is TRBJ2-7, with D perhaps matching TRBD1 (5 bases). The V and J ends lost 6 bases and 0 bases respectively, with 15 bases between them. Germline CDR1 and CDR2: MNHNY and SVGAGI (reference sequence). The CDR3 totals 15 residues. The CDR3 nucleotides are TGTGCCAGCAGCCCACCCAGACAGAGCTCCTACGAGCAGTACTTC. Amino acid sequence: CASSPPRQSSYEQYF.

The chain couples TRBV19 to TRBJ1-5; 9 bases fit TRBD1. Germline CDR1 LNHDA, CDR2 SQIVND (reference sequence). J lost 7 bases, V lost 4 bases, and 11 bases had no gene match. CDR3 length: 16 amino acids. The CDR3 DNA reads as TGTGCCAGTAGTACCTACAGGGGGCGCCGAAGGCAGCCCCAGCATTTT. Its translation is CASSTYRGRRRQPQHF.